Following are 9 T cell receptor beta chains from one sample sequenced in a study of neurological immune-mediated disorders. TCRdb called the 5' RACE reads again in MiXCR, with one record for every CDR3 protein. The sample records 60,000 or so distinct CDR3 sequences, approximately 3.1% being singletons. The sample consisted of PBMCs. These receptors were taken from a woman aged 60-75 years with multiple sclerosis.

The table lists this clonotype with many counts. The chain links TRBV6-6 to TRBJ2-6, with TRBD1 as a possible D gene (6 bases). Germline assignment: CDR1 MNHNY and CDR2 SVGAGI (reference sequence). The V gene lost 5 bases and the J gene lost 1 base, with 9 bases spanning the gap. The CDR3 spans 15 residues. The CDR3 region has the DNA TGTGCCAGCAGTAAGACAGGATCTGGGGCCAACGTCCTGACTTTC. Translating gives CASSKTGSGANVLTF.

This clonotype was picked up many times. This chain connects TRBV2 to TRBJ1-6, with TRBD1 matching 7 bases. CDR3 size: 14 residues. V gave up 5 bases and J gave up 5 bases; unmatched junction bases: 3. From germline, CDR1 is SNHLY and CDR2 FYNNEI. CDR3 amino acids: CASSPQGNNSPLHF. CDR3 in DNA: TGTGCCAGCAGTCCACAGGGGAATAATTCACCCCTCCACTTT.

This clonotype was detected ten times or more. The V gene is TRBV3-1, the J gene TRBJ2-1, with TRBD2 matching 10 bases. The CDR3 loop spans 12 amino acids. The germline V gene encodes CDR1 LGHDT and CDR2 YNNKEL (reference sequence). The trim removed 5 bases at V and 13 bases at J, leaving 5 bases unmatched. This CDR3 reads CASSFKREGQFF. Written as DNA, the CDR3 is TGTGCCAGCAGCTTTAAGCGGGAGGGACAGTTCTTC.

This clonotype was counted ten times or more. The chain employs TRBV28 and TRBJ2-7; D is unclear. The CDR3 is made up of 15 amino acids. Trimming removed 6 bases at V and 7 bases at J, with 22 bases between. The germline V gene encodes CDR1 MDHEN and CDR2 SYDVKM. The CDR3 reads CASSPKFMAGREQYF. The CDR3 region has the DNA TGTGCCAGCAGCCCAAAATTCATGGCCGGACGGGAGCAGTACTTC.

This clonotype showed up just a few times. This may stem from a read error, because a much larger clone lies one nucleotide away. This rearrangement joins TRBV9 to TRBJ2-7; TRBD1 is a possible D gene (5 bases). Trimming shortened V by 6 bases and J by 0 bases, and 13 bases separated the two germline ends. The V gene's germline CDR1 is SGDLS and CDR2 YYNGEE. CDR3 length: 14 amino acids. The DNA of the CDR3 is TGTGCCAGCACCGAAGGGGATAGCTCCTACGAGCAGTACTTC. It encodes CASTEGDSSYEQYF.

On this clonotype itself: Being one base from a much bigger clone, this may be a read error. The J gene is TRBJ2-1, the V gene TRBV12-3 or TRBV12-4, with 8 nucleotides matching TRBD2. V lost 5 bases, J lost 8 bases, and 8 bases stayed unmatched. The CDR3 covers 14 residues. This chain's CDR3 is CASSHRGGGDEQFF. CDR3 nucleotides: TGTGCCAGCAGTCACCGGGGGGGCGGAGATGAGCAGTTCTTC.

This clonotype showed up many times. This chain's CDR3 is CAQKGEGLNTEAFF. For the CDR3, the DNA is TGCGCCCAGAAAGGGGAGGGTTTGAACACTGAAGCTTTCTTT. J is TRBJ1-1 and V is TRBV5-1, with a possible D match to TRBD1 (5 bases). Germline V gene lookup returns CDR1 SGHRS and CDR2 YFSETQ. The ends were cut back, 10 bases at V and 0 bases at J, with 16 bases in the middle. This CDR3 region has 14 residues.

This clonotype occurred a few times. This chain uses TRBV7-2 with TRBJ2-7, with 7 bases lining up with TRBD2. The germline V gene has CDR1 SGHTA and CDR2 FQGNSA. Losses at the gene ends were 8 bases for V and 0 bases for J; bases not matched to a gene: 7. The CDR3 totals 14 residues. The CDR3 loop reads CASSRGGLSYEQYF. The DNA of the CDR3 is TGTGCCAGCTCGCGCGGGGGTCTCTCCTACGAGCAGTACTTC.

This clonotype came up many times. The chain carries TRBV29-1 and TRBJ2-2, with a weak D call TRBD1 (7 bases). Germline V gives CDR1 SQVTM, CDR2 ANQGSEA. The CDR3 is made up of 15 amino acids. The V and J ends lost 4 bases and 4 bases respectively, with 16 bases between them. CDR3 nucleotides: TGCAGCGTTGTAGCAGGGGGGTTGTCCACCGGGGAGCTGTTTTTT. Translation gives CSVVAGGLSTGELFF.